Detailed here is one T cell receptor (beta chain). Antigen specificity is unknown. The protocol was immunoSEQ multiplex PCR, while the TCRdb copy is restricted to in-frame clones and leaves out a portion. The table lists approximately 150,000 clones, 85% to 95% of them singletons. Germline CDR1 reads SGDLS; CDR2 reads YYNGEE. CDR3 length: 14 residues. V gave up 3 bases and J gave up 8 bases; unmatched junction bases: 6. This specimen comes from a study of T cell responses to AZD1222 COVID-19 vaccine. Overall study context: Investigators merged groups given second doses at roughly 4 or roughly 12 weeks.

Study-wide points: The donor group comprised mostly white British people and more females; the analysis possibly underestimated clonal diversity. Along spike, vaccine-associated CD4 TCRs were found throughout, with dominance at 160-218 and 743-854.

The source material was peripheral blood, sampled on day 0 of AZD1222 vaccination. This TCR came from an adult in good health. This chain connects TRBV9 to TRBJ1-4; 8 bases map to TRBD1. The CDR3 nucleotides read TGTGCCAGCAGCGGAAGACAGGGGAGGGAAAAACTGTTTTTT. Amino acid sequence: CASSGRQGREKLFF.